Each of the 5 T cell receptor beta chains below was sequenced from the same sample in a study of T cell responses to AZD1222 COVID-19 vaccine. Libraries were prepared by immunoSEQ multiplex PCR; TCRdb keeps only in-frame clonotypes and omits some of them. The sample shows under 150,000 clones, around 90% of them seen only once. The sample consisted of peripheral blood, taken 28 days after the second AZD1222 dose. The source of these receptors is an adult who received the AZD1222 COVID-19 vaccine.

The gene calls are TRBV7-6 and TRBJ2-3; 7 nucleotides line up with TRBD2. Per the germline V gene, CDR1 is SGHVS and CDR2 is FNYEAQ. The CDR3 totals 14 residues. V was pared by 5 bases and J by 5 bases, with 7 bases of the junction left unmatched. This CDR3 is CASSLTSLGDTQYF. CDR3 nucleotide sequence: TGTGCCAGCAGCCTGACTAGCCTGGGAGATACGCAGTATTTT.

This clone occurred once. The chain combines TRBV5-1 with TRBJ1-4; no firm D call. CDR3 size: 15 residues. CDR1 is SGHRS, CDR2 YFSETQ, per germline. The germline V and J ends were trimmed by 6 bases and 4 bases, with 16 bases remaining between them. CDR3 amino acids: CASNIGRALNEKLFF. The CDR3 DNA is TGCGCCAGCAACATTGGACGCGCTCTTAATGAAAAACTGTTTTTT.

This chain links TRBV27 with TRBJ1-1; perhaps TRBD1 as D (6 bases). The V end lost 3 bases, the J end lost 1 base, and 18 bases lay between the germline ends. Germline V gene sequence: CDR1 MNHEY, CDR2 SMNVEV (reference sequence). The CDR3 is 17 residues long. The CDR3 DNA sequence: TGTGCCAGCAGTTTGTTACCCGACAGGTCAGCGAACACTGAAGCTTTCTTT. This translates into CASSLLPDRSANTEAFF.

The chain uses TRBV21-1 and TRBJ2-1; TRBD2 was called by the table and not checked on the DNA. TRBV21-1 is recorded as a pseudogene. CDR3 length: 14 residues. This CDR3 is CASSRLAGHNEQFF. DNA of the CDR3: TGTGCCAGCAGCAGGCTAGCGGGCCACAATGAGCAGTTCTTC.

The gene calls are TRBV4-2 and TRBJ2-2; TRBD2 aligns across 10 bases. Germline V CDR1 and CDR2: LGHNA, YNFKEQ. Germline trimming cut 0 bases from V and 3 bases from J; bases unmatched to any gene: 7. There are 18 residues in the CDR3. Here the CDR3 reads CASSQDRTSGVYTGELFF. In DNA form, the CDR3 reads TGTGCCAGCAGCCAAGATCGAACTAGCGGGGTGTACACCGGGGAGCTGTTTTTT.